In its sample, the clone carrying this T cell receptor beta chain was seen many times. The antigen remains unidentified. The sample belongs to a study of regulatory T cells in long-lasting Graves disease. Time point indicated: newly diagnosed GD, antithyroid drugs for less than 3 months. RNA extracted from PBMCs served as the sequencing template. Study outcomes and limitations: Persistent disease was associated with favored TRBV28 usage and with favored use of TRBJ1-2 and TRBJ2-5.

Investigators prepared the TCR beta libraries by applying iRepertoire HTBI primers and Arm-PCR of CDR3 regions. Via MiXCR, TCRdb re-called the multiplex PCR reads, giving one row per CDR3 protein. The data contain approximately 460,000 distinct CDR3 sequences, around 17% of them singletons. The V gene's germline CDR1 is MGHRA and CDR2 YSYEKL. The V end lost 4 bases, the J end lost 8 bases, and 9 bases lay between the germline ends. The CDR3 sequence is 12 residues long. The same data also went into a second study, on T cells in Graves' hyperthyroidism and ophthalmopathy. That paper states: Patients with uncontrolled infections, other autoimmune diseases, pregnancy or lactation were excluded. Through a model of 13 V-J features, ophthalmopathy was separated from stable hyperthyroidism.

This receptor was taken from a woman under 40 with Graves disease. The source was peripheral blood mononuclear cells (PBMCs), collected at new diagnosis, from a patient treated with antithyroid drugs. This sequence joins TRBV4-1 and TRBJ2-1; D not certain. In nucleotides, the CDR3 is TGCGCCAGCAGCCCTGCACCCCATGAGCAGTTCTTC. It yields the protein CASSPAPHEQFF.